This TCR beta chain originates from a study of blood T cell repertoires in COVID-19. The CDR3 sequence is 17 residues long. Germline assignment: CDR1 GTSNPN and CDR2 SVGIG (reference sequence). J lost 7 bases, V lost 2 bases, and 13 bases had no gene match. Participant-reported clinical history was the basis for cohort assignment. Cohort 3 donors were reported recovered after two negative PCRs, clearance, or symptom resolution. Clones were sequenced by immunoSEQ multiplex PCR, and TCRdb holds only the in-frame ones, with some missing. The data show around 260,000 clones, over 75% seen once. This clone was found once.

The specimen was PBMCs or T cells enriched from blood (not recorded which). J is TRBJ1-6 and V is TRBV30; 8 nucleotides line up with TRBD1. The clonotype originates from a woman aged 25 to 39 who had recovered from COVID-19. The CDR3 region is CAWSWRSRTGNNSPLHF. The DNA for the CDR3 is TGTGCCTGGAGTTGGAGAAGTAGGACAGGGAACAATTCACCCCTCCACTTT.